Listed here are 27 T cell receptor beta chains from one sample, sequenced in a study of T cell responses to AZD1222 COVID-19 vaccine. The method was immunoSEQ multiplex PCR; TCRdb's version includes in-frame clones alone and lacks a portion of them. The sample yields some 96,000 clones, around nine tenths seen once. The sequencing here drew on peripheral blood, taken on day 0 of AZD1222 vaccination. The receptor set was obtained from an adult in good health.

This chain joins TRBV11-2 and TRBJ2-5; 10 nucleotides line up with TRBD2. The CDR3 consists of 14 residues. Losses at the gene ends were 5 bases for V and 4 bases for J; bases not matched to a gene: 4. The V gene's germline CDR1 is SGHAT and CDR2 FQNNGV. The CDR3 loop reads CASSPVAGGETQYF. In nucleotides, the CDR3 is TGTGCCAGCAGCCCCGTAGCGGGGGGAGAGACCCAGTACTTC.

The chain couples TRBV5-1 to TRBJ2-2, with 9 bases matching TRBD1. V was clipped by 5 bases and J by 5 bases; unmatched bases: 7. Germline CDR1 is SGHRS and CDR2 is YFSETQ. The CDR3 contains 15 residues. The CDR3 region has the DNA TGCGCCAGCAGAGCCGGGACAGGGTTTACCGGGGAGCTGTTTTTT. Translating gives CASRAGTGFTGELFF.

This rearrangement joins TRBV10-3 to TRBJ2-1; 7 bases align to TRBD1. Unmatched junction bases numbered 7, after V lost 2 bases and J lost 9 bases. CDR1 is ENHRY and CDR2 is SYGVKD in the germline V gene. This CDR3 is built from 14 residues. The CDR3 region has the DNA TGTGCCATCAGTGAGGGGACAGAGAGGGTTGAGCAGTTCTTC. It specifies CAISEGTERVEQFF.

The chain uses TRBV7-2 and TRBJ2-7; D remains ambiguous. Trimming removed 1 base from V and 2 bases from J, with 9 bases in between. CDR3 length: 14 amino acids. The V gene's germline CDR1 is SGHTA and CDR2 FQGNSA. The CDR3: CASSLGTHTYEQYF. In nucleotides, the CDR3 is TGTGCCAGCAGCTTAGGGACGCACACCTACGAGCAGTACTTC.

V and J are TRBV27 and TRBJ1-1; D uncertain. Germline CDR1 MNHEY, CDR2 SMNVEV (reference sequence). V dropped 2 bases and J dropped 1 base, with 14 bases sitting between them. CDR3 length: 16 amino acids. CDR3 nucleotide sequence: TGTGCCAGCAGTTTAATTCCAGCCCAAGAGAACACTGAAGCTTTCTTT. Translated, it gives CASSLIPAQENTEAFF.

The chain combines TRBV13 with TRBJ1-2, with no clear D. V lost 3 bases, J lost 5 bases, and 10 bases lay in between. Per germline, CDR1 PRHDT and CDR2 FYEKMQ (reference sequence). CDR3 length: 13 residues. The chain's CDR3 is CASSFNSLYGYTF. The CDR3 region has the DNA TGTGCCAGCAGCTTTAACAGCCTTTATGGCTACACCTTC.

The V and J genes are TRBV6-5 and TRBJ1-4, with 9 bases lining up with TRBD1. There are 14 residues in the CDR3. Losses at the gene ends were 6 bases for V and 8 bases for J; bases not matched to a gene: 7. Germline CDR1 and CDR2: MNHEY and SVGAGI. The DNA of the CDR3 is TGTGCCAGCAGAGTACAGGGGGCCGGGGAAAAACTGTTTTTT. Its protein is CASRVQGAGEKLFF.

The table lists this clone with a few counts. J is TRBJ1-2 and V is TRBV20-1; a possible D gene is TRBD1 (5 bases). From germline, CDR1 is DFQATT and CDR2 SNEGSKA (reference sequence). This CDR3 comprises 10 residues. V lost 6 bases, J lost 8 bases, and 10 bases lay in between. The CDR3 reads CSADSGGYTF. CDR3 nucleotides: TGCAGTGCCGACAGTGGAGGCTACACCTTC.

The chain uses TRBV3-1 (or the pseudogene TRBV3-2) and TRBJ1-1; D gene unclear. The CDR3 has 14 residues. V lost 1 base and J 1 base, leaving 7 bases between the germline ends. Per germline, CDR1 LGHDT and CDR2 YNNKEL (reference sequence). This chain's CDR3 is CASSQVMGNTEAFF. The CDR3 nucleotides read TGTGCCAGCAGCCAAGTTATGGGGAACACTGAAGCTTTCTTT.

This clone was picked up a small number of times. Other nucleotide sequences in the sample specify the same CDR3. The CDR3 DNA follows: TGTGCCAGCAGTTTAAATCAGCCCCAGCATTTT. Translation: CASSLNQPQHF. V usage is TRBV28 and J usage is TRBJ1-5; D not certain. Germline V gives CDR1 MDHEN, CDR2 SYDVKM. V was pared by 2 bases and J by 4 bases, with 0 bases between. The CDR3 consists of 11 residues.

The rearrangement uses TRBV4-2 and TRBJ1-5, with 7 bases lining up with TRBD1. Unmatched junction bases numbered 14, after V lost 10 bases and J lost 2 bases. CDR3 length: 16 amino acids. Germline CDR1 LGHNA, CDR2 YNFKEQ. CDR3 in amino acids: CATSPKTGIGNQPQHF. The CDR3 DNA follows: TGTGCCACCAGTCCCAAGACAGGGATCGGCAATCAGCCCCAGCATTTT.

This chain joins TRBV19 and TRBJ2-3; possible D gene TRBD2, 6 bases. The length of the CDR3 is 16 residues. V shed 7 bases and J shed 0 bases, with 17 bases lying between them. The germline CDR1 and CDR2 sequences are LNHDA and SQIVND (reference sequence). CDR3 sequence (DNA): TGTGCCAGTACCTATGGGGGGACGATTAGCACAGATACGCAGTATTTT. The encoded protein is CASTYGGTISTDTQYF.

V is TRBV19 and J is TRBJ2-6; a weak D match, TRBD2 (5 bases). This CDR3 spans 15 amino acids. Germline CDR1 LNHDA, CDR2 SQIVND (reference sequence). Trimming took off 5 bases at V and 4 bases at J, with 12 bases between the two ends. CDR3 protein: CASSVRVSGANVLTF. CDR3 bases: TGTGCCAGTAGTGTGAGGGTATCAGGGGCCAACGTCCTGACTTTC. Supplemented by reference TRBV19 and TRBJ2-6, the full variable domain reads DGGITQSPKYLFRKEGQNVTLSCEQNLNHDAMYWYRQDPGQGLRLIYYSQIVNDFQKGDIAEGYSVSREKKESFPLTVTSAQKNPTAFYLCASSVRVSGANVLTFGAGSRLTVL.

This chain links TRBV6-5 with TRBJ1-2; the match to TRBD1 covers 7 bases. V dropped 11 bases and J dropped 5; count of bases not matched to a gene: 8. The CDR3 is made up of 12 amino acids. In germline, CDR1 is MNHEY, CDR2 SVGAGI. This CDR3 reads CAGQVWGYGYTF. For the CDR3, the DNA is TGTGCCGGACAGGTATGGGGGTATGGCTACACCTTC.

The CDR3 DNA reads as TGTGCCAGCAGCTTCTCCGGGACTACAGTCTACGAGCAGTACTTC. This translates into CASSFSGTTVYEQYF. The chain is built from TRBV7-9 and TRBJ2-7; 7 nucleotides match TRBD2. The germline V gene encodes CDR1 SEHNR and CDR2 FQNEAQ (reference sequence). J lost 3 bases, V lost 3 bases, and 8 bases had no gene match. The CDR3 is 15 residues long.

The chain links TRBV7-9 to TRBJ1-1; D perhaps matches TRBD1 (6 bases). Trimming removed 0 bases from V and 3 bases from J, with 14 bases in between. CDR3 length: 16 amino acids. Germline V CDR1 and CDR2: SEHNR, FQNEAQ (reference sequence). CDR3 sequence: CASSLAYVQGHTEAFF. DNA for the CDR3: TGTGCCAGCAGCTTAGCATACGTCCAGGGGCACACTGAAGCTTTCTTT.

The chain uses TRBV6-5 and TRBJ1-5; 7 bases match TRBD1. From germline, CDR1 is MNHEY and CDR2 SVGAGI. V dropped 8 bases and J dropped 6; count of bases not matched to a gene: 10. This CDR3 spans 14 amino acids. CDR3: CASRDRVVGQPQHF. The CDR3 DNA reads TGTGCCAGCCGCGACAGGGTGGTCGGTCAGCCCCAGCATTTT.

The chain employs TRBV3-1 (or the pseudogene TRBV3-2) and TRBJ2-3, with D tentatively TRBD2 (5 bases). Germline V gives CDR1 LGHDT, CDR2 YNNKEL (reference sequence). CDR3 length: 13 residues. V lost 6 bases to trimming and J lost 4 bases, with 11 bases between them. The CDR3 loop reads CASRPTSSDTQYF. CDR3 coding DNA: TGTGCCAGCAGACCTACTAGTTCAGATACGCAGTATTTT.

This CDR3 reads CASSPNATGTATNIQYF. CDR3 DNA sequence: TGTGCCAGCTCACCAAACGCCACCGGGACGGCGACAAACATTCAGTACTTC. The rearrangement links TRBV18 to TRBJ2-4; D may match TRBD1 or TRBD2 (5 bases each). There are 17 residues in the CDR3. The V end was cut by 2 bases, the J end by 6 bases, with 20 bases between. CDR1 and CDR2 (germline): KGHSH, LQKENI.

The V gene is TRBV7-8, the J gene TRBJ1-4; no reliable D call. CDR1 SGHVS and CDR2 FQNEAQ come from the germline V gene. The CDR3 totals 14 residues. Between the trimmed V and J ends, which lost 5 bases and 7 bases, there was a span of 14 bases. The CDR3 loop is CASSPPRLGEKLFF. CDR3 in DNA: TGTGCCAGCAGCCCACCGCGGCTGGGTGAAAAACTGTTTTTT.

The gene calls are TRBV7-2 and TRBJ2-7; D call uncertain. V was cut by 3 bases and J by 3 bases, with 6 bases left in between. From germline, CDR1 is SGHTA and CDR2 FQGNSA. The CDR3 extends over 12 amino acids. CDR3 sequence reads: CASSFRSYEQYF. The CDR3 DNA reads TGTGCCAGCAGCTTTAGGAGCTACGAGCAGTACTTC.

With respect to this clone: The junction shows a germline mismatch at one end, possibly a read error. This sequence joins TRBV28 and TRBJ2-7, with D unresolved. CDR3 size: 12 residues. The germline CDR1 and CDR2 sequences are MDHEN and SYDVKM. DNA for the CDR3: TGTGCCAGCAGTGGCGACCCCTACCAGCAGTACTTC. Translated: CASSGDPYQQYF.

CDR3 nucleotides: TGTGCCAGCAGTGTCCCCAACCTTAATTCACCCCTCCACTTT. This gives the protein CASSVPNLNSPLHF. The chain combines TRBV25-1 with TRBJ1-6; D unclear. Per the germline V gene, CDR1 is MGHDK and CDR2 is SYGVNS. The CDR3 sequence is 14 residues long. V lost 4 bases, J lost 6 bases, and 10 bases lay in between.

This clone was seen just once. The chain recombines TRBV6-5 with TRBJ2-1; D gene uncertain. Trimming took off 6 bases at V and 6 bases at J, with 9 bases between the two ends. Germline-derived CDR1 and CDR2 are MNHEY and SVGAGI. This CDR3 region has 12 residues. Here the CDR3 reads CASRYPSNEQFF. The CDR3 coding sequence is TGTGCCAGCAGGTATCCATCCAATGAGCAGTTCTTC.

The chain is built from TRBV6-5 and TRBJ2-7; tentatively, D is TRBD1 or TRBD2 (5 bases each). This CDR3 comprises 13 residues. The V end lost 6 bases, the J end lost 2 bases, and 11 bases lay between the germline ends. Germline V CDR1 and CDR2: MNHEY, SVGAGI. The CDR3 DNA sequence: TGTGCCAGCAGACCCGGGACCACCTACGAGCAGTACTTC. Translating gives CASRPGTTYEQYF.

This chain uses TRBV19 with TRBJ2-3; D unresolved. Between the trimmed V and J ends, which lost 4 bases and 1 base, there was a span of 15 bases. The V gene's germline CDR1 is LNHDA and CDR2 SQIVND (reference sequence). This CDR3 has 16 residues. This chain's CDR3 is CASSKYSRSGTDTQYF. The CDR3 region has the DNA TGTGCCAGTAGTAAATACTCTAGATCCGGCACAGATACGCAGTATTTT. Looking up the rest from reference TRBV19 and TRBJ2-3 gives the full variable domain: DGGITQSPKYLFRKEGQNVTLSCEQNLNHDAMYWYRQDPGQGLRLIYYSQIVNDFQKGDIAEGYSVSREKKESFPLTVTSAQKNPTAFYLCASSKYSRSGTDTQYFGPGTRLTVL.

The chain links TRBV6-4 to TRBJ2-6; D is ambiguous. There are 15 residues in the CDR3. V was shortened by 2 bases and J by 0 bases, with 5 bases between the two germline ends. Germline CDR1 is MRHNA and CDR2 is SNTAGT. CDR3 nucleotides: TGTGCCAGCAGTGACGTGAGCTCTGGGGCCAACGTCCTGACTTTC. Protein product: CASSDVSSGANVLTF.